The T cell receptor beta chain described here comes from a study of neoadjuvant anti-PD-1 for oral cavity cancer. Study in general: Patients without progression got a fourth dose around day 43.

Data came from immunoSEQ multiplex PCR; TCRdb stores just in-frame clones and leaves some out. The sample contains 6,500 to 9,000 clones, 48% of which appear only once. The germline V gene has CDR1 MNHNS and CDR2 SASEGT. Trimming removed 2 bases from V and 0 bases from J; junction bases left unmatched: 8. The CDR3 has 18 amino acids. This rearrangement joins TRBV6-1 to TRBJ2-4, with 9 bases fitting TRBD1. The clonotype comes from a person aged 40 to 85 with oral cavity squamous cell carcinoma. Sample: tumor tissue, taken before nivolumab (anti-PD-1) treatment. This CDR3 is CASSERDRVLLAKNIQYF. CDR3 nucleotide sequence: TGTGCCAGCAGTGAACGGGACAGGGTACTACTAGCCAAAAACATTCAGTACTTC.